This TCR beta chain comes out of a study of control samples from healthy donors and cancer patients. This clone appeared a single time. This table comes from immunoSEQ multiplex PCR, and its TCRdb copy is limited to in-frame clones, with some not included. The sample has roughly 88,000 clones, roughly 91% seen once; the top ten hold roughly 18%. The V gene's germline CDR1 is SQVTM and CDR2 ANQGSEA. This CDR3 comprises 13 residues. Trimming cost V 7 bases and J 2 bases, with 14 bases left between them. J is TRBJ1-1 and V is TRBV29-1; TRBD1 might be the D (5 bases). Sequencing used blood. This clonotype was sampled from a middle-aged man in good health. The CDR3 protein is CSAILRVNTEAFF. CDR3 sequence (DNA): TGCAGCGCAATACTCAGGGTTAACACTGAAGCTTTCTTT.